Below are 12 T cell receptor beta chains sequenced from a single sample in a study of cytomegalovirus exposure and HLA in healthy donors. The PCR ran on 60 Vbeta and 13 Jbeta primers. Sequenced by immunoSEQ multiplex PCR; TCRdb stores in-frame clones only, minus some. The sample has 90,000 to 150,000 clones; approximately 78% are singletons. Sequencing used PBMCs. The receptors here all came from a woman aged 25 to 39 in good health and CMV-seropositive.

The chain carries TRBV18 and TRBJ1-1, with D unresolved. CDR1 is KGHSH and CDR2 is LQKENI in the germline V gene. Trimming took off 3 bases at V and 3 bases at J, with 8 bases between the two ends. This CDR3 region has 13 residues. The CDR3 loop is CASSPAQDTEAFF. CDR3 DNA: TGTGCCAGCTCACCTGCCCAGGACACTGAAGCTTTCTTT. Full variable domain (remainder filled in from reference TRBV18 and TRBJ1-1): NAGVMQNPRHLVRRRGQEARLRCSPMKGHSHVYWYRQLPEEGLKFMVYLQKENIIDESGMPKERFSAEFPKEGPSILRIQQVVRGDSAAYFCASSPAQDTEAFFGQGTRLTVV.

The chain recombines TRBV6-5 with TRBJ2-7, with D perhaps matching TRBD1 (5 bases). This CDR3 spans 13 amino acids. With 1 base removed from V and 5 bases from J, the gap between germline ends came to 9 bases. The V gene's germline CDR1 is MNHEY and CDR2 SVGAGI. The CDR3 DNA reads TGTGCCAGCAGTTACTTAGGACACAACGAGCAGTACTTC. As protein: CASSYLGHNEQYF.

This clone was counted between two and nine times. The chain employs TRBV30 and TRBJ1-1; 7 bases are shared with TRBD1. Per the germline V gene, CDR1 is GTSNPN and CDR2 is SVGIG (reference sequence). With V trimmed by 3 bases and J by 8 bases, 6 bases remained unmatched. This CDR3 contains 12 residues. CDR3 sequence: CAWSFGGQEAFF. DNA of the CDR3: TGTGCCTGGAGCTTTGGGGGACAGGAAGCTTTCTTT.

The rearrangement joins TRBV7-8 to TRBJ2-1; D is undetermined. In germline, CDR1 is SGHVS, CDR2 FQNEAQ. The CDR3 length is 14 residues. V shed 2 bases and J shed 6 bases, with 11 bases lying between them. CDR3 protein: CASSLRRDSNEQFF. DNA for the CDR3: TGTGCCAGCAGCTTACGGAGAGATTCCAATGAGCAGTTCTTC.

The genes are TRBV29-1 and TRBJ2-5; 8 positions agree with TRBD2. Per the germline V gene, CDR1 is SQVTM and CDR2 is ANQGSEA. The CDR3 totals 14 residues. V trimming: 1 base; J trimming: 4 bases; junction bases outside the gene matches: 5. The CDR3 region has the DNA TGCAGCGTTGAAGGCCGGGGGGGGGCAGAGACCCAGTACTTC. Protein: CSVEGRGGAETQYF.

V and J are TRBV4-3 and TRBJ2-2, with D tentatively TRBD1 (5 bases). This CDR3 region has 17 residues. CDR1 LGHNA and CDR2 YSLEER come from the germline V gene. Deletions cut 0 bases from V and 9 bases from J, with 20 bases between. The CDR3 nucleotides read TGCGCCAGCAGCCAAGATGGTGGGTCGTGGGGCCACCGGGAGCTGTTTTTT. Residues: CASSQDGGSWGHRELFF.

The rearrangement uses TRBV9 and TRBJ1-3; D remains unclear. This CDR3 contains 15 residues. Deletions cut 1 base from V and 0 bases from J, with 8 bases between. CDR1 SGDLS and CDR2 YYNGEE come from the germline V gene. The CDR3 coding sequence is TGTGCCAGCAGCGTAACCGGTAGCTCTGGAAACACCATATATTTT. Protein sequence: CASSVTGSSGNTIYF.

This rearrangement joins TRBV21-1 to TRBJ2-3; the listed D gene, TRBD2, was not tested against the DNA. TRBV21-1 is deemed a pseudogene. CDR3 length: 9 amino acids. CDR3 loop: CASRGAQYF. The CDR3 DNA reads as TGTGCCAGCCGGGGGGCGCAGTATTTT.

The rearrangement joins TRBV5-5 to TRBJ1-2, with D possibly TRBD1 on 5 matching bases. From germline, CDR1 is SGHKS and CDR2 YYEKEE (reference sequence). The CDR3 contains 14 residues. V shed 2 bases and J shed 9 bases, with 17 bases lying between them. As DNA, the CDR3 is TGTGCCAGCAGCTTTGGCCCGGGGGGTCGGAGCTACACCTTC. Translating gives CASSFGPGGRSYTF.

V is TRBV13 and J is TRBJ1-6, with 8 positions matching TRBD1. With V trimmed by 7 bases and J by 0 bases, 8 bases remained unmatched. The CDR3 is made up of 17 amino acids. CDR1 is PRHDT, CDR2 FYEKMQ, per germline (reference sequence). Here the CDR3 reads CASTKYTGGSYNSPLHF. In DNA, the CDR3 is TGTGCCAGCACCAAATACACAGGGGGCTCCTATAATTCACCCCTCCACTTT.

J is TRBJ2-5 and V is TRBV7-2, with D perhaps matching TRBD2 (5 bases). Between the trimmed V and J ends, which lost 1 base and 2 bases, there was a span of 14 bases. The CDR3 runs to 16 residues. The germline CDR1 and CDR2 sequences are SGHTA and FQGNSA. CDR3 amino acids: CASSLDGVVVQETQYF. The CDR3 nucleotides are TGTGCCAGCAGCTTAGACGGGGTAGTGGTTCAAGAGACCCAGTACTTC.

The chain combines TRBV5-6 with TRBJ2-7; TRBD1 agrees at 8 bases. The ends lost 2 bases at V and 1 base at J; junction bases unmatched: 8. The CDR3 runs to 16 residues. Germline V gives CDR1 SGHDT, CDR2 YYEEEE. The CDR3 spells CASSFAGGKLSYEQYF. The CDR3 DNA follows: TGTGCCAGCAGCTTTGCAGGGGGCAAGTTATCCTACGAGCAGTACTTC.